One sample yielded the 17 T cell receptor beta chains listed below, sequenced in a study of blood T cells in healthy people across ages. PCR was performed a second time for about 7 to 11 cycles using a sample-barcoded 5' primer and a J-beta primer mix. TCRdb re-derived calls from the 5' RACE reads in MiXCR, one entry per CDR3 protein. The sample holds roughly 1.5 million distinct CDR3 sequences, about 42% seen once. The specimen was blood. These receptors all stem from a woman under 30 in good health.

This clonotype was seen ten or more times. The J gene is TRBJ1-1, the V gene TRBV6-6; no firm D call. Per germline, CDR1 MNHNY and CDR2 SVGAGI (reference sequence). The CDR3 sequence is 14 residues long. V was trimmed by 2 bases and J by 1 base, leaving 8 bases between them. The CDR3 region has the DNA TGTGCCAGCAGTTACGGGGAAAGGAACACTGAAGCTTTCTTT. Its protein is CASSYGERNTEAFF.

The table lists this clonotype with many counts. The rearrangement links TRBV29-1 to TRBJ2-3, with D perhaps assigned TRBD1 or TRBD2 (5 bases each). Germline loops: CDR1 SQVTM, CDR2 ANQGSEA. The CDR3 contains 11 residues. V lost 7 bases, J lost 1 base, and 6 bases lay in between. The CDR3 region is CSGDRTDTQYF. The CDR3 DNA reads as TGCAGCGGGGACCGCACAGATACGCAGTATTTT.

The J gene is TRBJ2-4, the V gene TRBV5-1; no definite D call. This CDR3 contains 14 residues. The germline gives CDR1 SGHRS, CDR2 YFSETQ. V lost 4 bases, J lost 1 base, and 9 bases lay in between. This chain's CDR3 is CASSPPWAKNIQYF. The CDR3 bases are TGCGCCAGCAGCCCGCCCTGGGCCAAAAACATTCAGTACTTC.

The genes are TRBV29-1 and TRBJ2-1; tentative D call: TRBD2 (5 bases). V was cut by 2 bases and J by 0 bases, with 11 bases left in between. Germline lookup yields CDR1 SQVTM and CDR2 ANQGSEA. The CDR3 runs to 15 residues. The CDR3 spells CSVETDYDSYNEQFF. Here the CDR3 DNA reads TGCAGCGTTGAAACCGACTATGACTCCTACAATGAGCAGTTCTTC.

CDR3 in amino acids: CASTLGGGNSNEQFF. CDR3 bases: TGTGCCAGCACCCTTGGAGGGGGCAATTCGAATGAGCAGTTCTTC. The chain combines TRBV9 with TRBJ2-1, with D possibly TRBD1 on 7 matching bases. CDR1 is SGDLS, CDR2 YYNGEE, per germline. This CDR3 has 15 amino acids. V dropped 6 bases and J dropped 7 bases, with 20 bases sitting between them.

The gene calls are TRBV12-3 or TRBV12-4 and TRBJ1-4; D gene uncertain. Trimming removed 2 bases at V and 15 bases at J, with 16 bases between. The CDR3 length is 13 residues. The CDR3 DNA follows: TGTGCCAGCAGTTTATCTGCGACTGGAACGGTGTTTTTT. Amino acids: CASSLSATGTVFF.

The rearrangement links TRBV18 to TRBJ1-5; weak D call: TRBD1 (5 bases). V gave up 0 bases and J gave up 7 bases, with 13 bases separating them. CDR1 KGHSH and CDR2 LQKENI come from the germline V gene. The CDR3 sequence is 15 residues long. The CDR3, as DNA: TGTGCCAGCTCACCACCGAAGGGGAGCGGCCAGCCCCAGCATTTT. Its protein product is CASSPPKGSGQPQHF.

This clonotype was seen repeatedly, ten times or more. This chain joins TRBV11-2 and TRBJ1-1; D gene unclear. V dropped 3 bases and J dropped 1 base, with 6 bases sitting between them. Germline V gives CDR1 SGHAT, CDR2 FQNNGV. This CDR3 is 13 amino acids long. CDR3 amino acids: CASSFTSNTEAFF. For the CDR3, the DNA is TGTGCCAGCAGCTTTACATCGAACACTGAAGCTTTCTTT.

The chain is built from TRBV30 and TRBJ2-2; D gene unclear. The length of the CDR3 is 15 residues. Trimming removed 0 bases from V and 1 base from J, with 9 bases in between. Germline loops: CDR1 GTSNPN, CDR2 SVGIG (reference sequence). The DNA for the CDR3 is TGTGCCTGGAGTGTACCTGAATTGAACACCGGGGAGCTGTTTTTT. Amino acid sequence: CAWSVPELNTGELFF.

The J gene is TRBJ2-7, the V gene TRBV10-3; the match to TRBD1 covers 8 bases. The assigned J gene may be wrong: the sequence end matches TRBJ2-5 better. There are 13 residues in the CDR3. Germline CDR1 and CDR2: ENHRY and SYGVKD. CDR3 region: CAIRDRVTETQYF. DNA of the CDR3: TGTGCCATCAGGGACAGGGTGACCGAGACCCAGTACTTC.

The chain joins TRBV30 to TRBJ1-2; 9 bases are shared with TRBD1. Germline CDR1 GTSNPN, CDR2 SVGIG (reference sequence). The CDR3 runs 14 residues. V shed 3 bases and J 5 bases; nucleotides not matched to a gene: 7. The CDR3 spells CAWSVDRGWYGYTF. In DNA form, the CDR3 reads TGTGCCTGGAGCGTCGACAGGGGGTGGTATGGCTACACCTTC.

This clonotype was counted only a few times. The V call is TRBV27, the J call TRBJ2-7; D possibly corresponds to TRBD2 (5 bases). Germline CDR1 and CDR2: MNHEY and SMNVEV (reference sequence). V was clipped by 5 bases and J by 7 bases, with 15 bases between them. This CDR3 has 13 amino acids. CDR3 in DNA: TGTGCCAGCAGTCCGCCGATACCGGGGGAGCAGTACTTC. Encoded protein: CASSPPIPGEQYF.

This clonotype occurred a few times. The chain recombines TRBV24-1 with TRBJ2-3; D gene uncertain. Trimming shortened V by 5 bases and J by 0 bases, and 11 bases separated the two germline ends. The germline gives CDR1 KGHDR, CDR2 SFDVKD. The CDR3 consists of 15 residues. CDR3: CATSGPAPSTDTQYF. DNA of the CDR3: TGTGCCACCAGTGGGCCAGCACCTAGCACAGATACGCAGTATTTT.

This clonotype was seen at least ten times. The chain uses TRBV4-3 and TRBJ2-7, with 12 positions matching TRBD1. The ends lost 0 bases at V and 2 bases at J; junction bases unmatched: 2. The CDR3 covers 16 residues. Per the germline V gene, CDR1 is LGHNA and CDR2 is YSLEER. CDR3 coding DNA: TGCGCCAGCAGCCAAGATGGGACAGGGGGCACCTACGAGCAGTACTTC. Translation: CASSQDGTGGTYEQYF.

In its sample, this clonotype was seen once. The chain links TRBV18 to TRBJ1-1, with no clear D. CDR1 is KGHSH and CDR2 is LQKENI in the germline V gene. The CDR3 is made up of 12 amino acids. V dropped 8 bases and J dropped 4 bases, with 11 bases sitting between them. This CDR3 reads CASAPSGTEAFF. Written as DNA, the CDR3 is TGTGCCAGCGCGCCCTCAGGCACTGAAGCTTTCTTT.

This clonotype occurred a few times. This chain links TRBV27 with TRBJ1-2; tentative D call: TRBD1 (6 bases). Per germline, CDR1 MNHEY and CDR2 SMNVEV (reference sequence). This CDR3 contains 15 residues. The V end lost 0 bases, the J end lost 8 bases, and 16 bases lay between the germline ends. The CDR3: CASSLSFGGLGGYTF. In nucleotides, the CDR3 is TGTGCCAGCAGTTTATCATTTGGGGGGCTAGGAGGCTACACCTTC.

The V gene is TRBV9, the J gene TRBJ1-6, with a weak D call TRBD1 (5 bases). There are 15 residues in the CDR3. The germline V gene encodes CDR1 SGDLS and CDR2 YYNGEE. V lost 6 bases and J 9 bases, leaving 19 bases between the germline ends. CDR3 protein: CASTAGRGLGSPLHF. CDR3 DNA sequence: TGTGCCAGCACCGCGGGACGGGGATTGGGTTCACCCCTCCACTTT.